A selection of T cell receptor beta chains follows, all from one sample in a study of cytomegalovirus exposure and HLA in healthy donors. Only in-frame clones appear in the TCRdb table, and some are missing; sequencing was by immunoSEQ multiplex PCR. There are some 110,000 clones in the sample; roughly nine tenths occur only once, and about 4.4% lies in the top ten. The specimen sequenced was PBMCs. These receptors came from a young man in good health and CMV-seropositive. Each CDR3 is given with its conserved first and last residue. D genes are given only for firm matches. Expanded clones are given a class, and other clones once, few, many or no size at all.

V	size	J	D	DNA	CDR3
TRBV6-1	-	TRBJ2-3	-	TGTGCCAGCAGTGAAGGAGGTAGTAGAGATACGCAGTATTTT	CASSEGGSRDTQYF
TRBV15	-	TRBJ1-2	-	TGTGCCACCAGCAGAGATAGAGGCAGTGGAAGTCCTAACTATGGCTACACCTTC	CATSRDRGSGSPNYGYTF
TRBV7-6	-	TRBJ2-2	TRBD2	TGTGCCAGCAGCTTAATTACTAGCGGGGGCACCGGGGAGCTGTTTTTT	CASSLITSGGTGELFF
TRBV6-5	-	TRBJ1-4	-	TGTGCCAGCAGCCAAGGTCCGGGAAAACTGTTTTTT	CASSQGPGKLFF
TRBV4-2	-	TRBJ1-3	TRBD1	TGTGCCAGCAGCGCCGGGACAGGCGGAAACACCATATATTTT	CASSAGTGGNTIYF
TRBV11-2	-	TRBJ2-1	-	TGTGCCAGCAGCTTATATGTCGGGGGGCAGGGGCGTCTCAATGAGCAGTTCTTC	CASSLYVGGQGRLNEQFF
TRBV9	-	TRBJ2-1	TRBD2	TGTGCCAGCAGCGCCGGGACTAGCGGGGCCTCCTATGAGCAGTTCTTC	CASSAGTSGASYEQFF
TRBV10-1	few	TRBJ1-5	-	TGCGCCAGCAGTGAGGTCGATCAGCCCCAGCATTTT	CASSEVDQPQHF
TRBV7-8	-	TRBJ2-1	-	TGTGCCAGCAGCCAGGGGCGGGGGCCCAACAATGAGCAGTTCTTC	CASSQGRGPNNEQFF
TRBV11-2	-	TRBJ2-7	TRBD1	TGTGCCAGCAGCTCTCGGGACAGGGCGGTCTACGAGCAGTACTTC	CASSSRDRAVYEQYF